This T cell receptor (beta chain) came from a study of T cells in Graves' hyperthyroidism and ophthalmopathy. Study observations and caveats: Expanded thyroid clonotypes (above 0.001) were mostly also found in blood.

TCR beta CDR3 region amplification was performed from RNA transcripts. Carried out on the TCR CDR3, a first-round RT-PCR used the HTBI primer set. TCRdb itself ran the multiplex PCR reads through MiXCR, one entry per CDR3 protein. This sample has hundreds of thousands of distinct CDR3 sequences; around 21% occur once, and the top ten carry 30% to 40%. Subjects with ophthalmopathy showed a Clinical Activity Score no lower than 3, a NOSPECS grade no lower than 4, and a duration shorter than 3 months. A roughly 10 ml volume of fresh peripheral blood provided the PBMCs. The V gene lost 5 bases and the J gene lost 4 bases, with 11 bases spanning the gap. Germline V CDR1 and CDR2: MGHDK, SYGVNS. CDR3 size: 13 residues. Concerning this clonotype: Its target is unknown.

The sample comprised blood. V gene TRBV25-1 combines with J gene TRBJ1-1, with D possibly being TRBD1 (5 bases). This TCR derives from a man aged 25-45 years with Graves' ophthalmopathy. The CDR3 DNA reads TGTGCCAGCAGTAACCCCGGGGGCACTGAAGCTTTCTTT. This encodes CASSNPGGTEAFF.